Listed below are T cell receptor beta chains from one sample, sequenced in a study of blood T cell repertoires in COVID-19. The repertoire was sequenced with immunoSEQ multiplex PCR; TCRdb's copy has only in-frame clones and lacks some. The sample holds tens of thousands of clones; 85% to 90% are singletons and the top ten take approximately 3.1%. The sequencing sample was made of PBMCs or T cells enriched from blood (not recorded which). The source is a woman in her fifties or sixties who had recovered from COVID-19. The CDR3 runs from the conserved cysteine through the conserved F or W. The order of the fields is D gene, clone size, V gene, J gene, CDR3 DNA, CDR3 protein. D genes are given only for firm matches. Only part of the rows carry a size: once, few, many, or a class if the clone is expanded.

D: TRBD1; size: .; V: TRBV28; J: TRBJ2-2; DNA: TGTGCCAGCCTGACAGGGGGGCGAATTGGCGGGGAGCTGTTTTTT; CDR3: CASLTGGRIGGELFF
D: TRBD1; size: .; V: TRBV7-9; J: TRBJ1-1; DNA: TGTGCCAGCAGCCCCGGGACAGTCAAAAACACTGAAGCTTTCTTT; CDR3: CASSPGTVKNTEAFF
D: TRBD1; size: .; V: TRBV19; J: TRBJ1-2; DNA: TGTGCCAGTAGACAACGGACAGGGGAAAGTGGCTACACCTTC; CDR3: CASRQRTGESGYTF
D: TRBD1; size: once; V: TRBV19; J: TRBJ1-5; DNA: TGTGCCAGTGCGGGACAGCCGTTTGGGCAGCCCCAGCATTTT; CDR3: CASAGQPFGQPQHF
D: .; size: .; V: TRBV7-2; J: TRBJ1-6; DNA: TGTGCCAGCAGCTCACGGGACACTTATTCACCCCTCCACTTT; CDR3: CASSSRDTYSPLHF
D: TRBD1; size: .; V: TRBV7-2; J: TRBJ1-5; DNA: TGTGCCAGCAGCTTAGAATCGGGACAGGGAAATCAGCCCCAGCATTTT; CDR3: CASSLESGQGNQPQHF
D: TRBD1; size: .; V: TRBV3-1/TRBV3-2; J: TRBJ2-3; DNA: TGTGCCAGCAGCCAAGATAGGCTGGGGCAGGGGGCAGATACGCAGTATTTT; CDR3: CASSQDRLGQGADTQYF
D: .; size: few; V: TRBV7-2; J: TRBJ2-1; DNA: TGTGCCAGCAGCTCCGCGGGCGATGAGCAGTTCTTC; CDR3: CASSSAGDEQFF
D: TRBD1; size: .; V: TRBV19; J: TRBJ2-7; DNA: TGTGCCAGTAGTCTCCGGGACAGGGGATACGAGCAGTACTTC; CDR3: CASSLRDRGYEQYF
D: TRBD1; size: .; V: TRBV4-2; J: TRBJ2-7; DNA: TGTGCCAGCAGCCTCACCTCCCTGGGACAGGGGACCTACGAGCAGTACTTC; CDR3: CASSLTSLGQGTYEQYF
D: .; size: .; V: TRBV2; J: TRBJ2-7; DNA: TGTGCCAGCAGTGGGCAGGGTACCTCCTCCGCTGCCTACGAGCAGTACTTC; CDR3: CASSGQGTSSAAYEQYF
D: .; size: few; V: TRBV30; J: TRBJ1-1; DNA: TGTGCCTGGAAGATGACAGCTTTGAACACTGAAGCTTTCTTT; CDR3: CAWKMTALNTEAFF
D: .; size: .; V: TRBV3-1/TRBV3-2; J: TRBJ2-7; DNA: TGTGCCAGCAGCCGAAACCCGTCGAGCCAGTACTTC; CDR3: CASSRNPSSQYF
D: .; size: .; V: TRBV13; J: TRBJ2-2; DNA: TGTGCCAGCAGTCAATTCTTCGGCAGGACGAACACCGGGGAGCTGTTTTTT; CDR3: CASSQFFGRTNTGELFF
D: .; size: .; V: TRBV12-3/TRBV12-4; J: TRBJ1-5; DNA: TGTGCCAGCAGCCTTGGAGGGTCTCAGCCCCAGCATTTT; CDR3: CASSLGGSQPQHF
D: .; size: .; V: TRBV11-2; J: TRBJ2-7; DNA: TGTGCCAGCAGCTTAGATTTGGCCAGGGGCTACGAGCAGTACTTC; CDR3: CASSLDLARGYEQYF
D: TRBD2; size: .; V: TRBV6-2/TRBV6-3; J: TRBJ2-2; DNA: TGTGCCAGCAGTCAAATGACTAGCGGGAGCAACACCGGGGAGCTGTTTTTT; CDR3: CASSQMTSGSNTGELFF
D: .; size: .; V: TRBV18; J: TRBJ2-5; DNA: TGTGCCAGCTCACCCCCAAGGCCAAGCGCCCAAGAGACCCAGTACTTC; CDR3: CASSPPRPSAQETQYF
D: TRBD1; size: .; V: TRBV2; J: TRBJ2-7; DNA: TGTGCCAGCAGTTGGACAGGGAACTACGAGCAGTACTTC; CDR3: CASSWTGNYEQYF
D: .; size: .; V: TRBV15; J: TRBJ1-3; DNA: TGTGCCACCAGCTCTCGGGTCGGCGGAAACACCATATATTTT; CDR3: CATSSRVGGNTIYF
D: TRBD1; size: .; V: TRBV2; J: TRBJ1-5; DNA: TGTGCCAGCAGGGATGACAGGGGCGATCAGCCCCAGCATTTT; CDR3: CASRDDRGDQPQHF
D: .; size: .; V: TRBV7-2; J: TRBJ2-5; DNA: TGTGCCAGCAGCTTAGGATCCCGGGGAGGCCGGGCCCAGTACTTC; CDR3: CASSLGSRGGRAQYF
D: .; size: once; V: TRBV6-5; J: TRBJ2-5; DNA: TGTGCCAGCAGTTACTCGAGAGGCGGGGAGACCCAGTACTTC; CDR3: CASSYSRGGETQYF